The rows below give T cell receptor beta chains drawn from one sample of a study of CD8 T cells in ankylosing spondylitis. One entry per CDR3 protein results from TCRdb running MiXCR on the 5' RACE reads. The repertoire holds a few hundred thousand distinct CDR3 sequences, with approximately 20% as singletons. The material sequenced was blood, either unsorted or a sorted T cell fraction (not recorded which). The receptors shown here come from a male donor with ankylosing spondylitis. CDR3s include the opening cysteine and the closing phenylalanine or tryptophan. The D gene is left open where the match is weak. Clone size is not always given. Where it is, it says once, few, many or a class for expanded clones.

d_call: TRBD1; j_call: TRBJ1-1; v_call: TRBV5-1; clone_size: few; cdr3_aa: CASSLRQGAEAFF; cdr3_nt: TGCGCCAGCAGCTTGCGGCAGGGGGCTGAAGCTTTCTTT
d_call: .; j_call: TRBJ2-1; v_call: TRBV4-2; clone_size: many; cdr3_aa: CASSQESFSYNEQFF; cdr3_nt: TGTGCCAGCAGCCAAGAATCATTCTCCTACAATGAGCAGTTCTTC
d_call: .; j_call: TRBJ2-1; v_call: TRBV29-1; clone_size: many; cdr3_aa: CSVVRNLYNEQFF; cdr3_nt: TGCAGCGTTGTCAGAAACCTATACAATGAGCAGTTCTTC
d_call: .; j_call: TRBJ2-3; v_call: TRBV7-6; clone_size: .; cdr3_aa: CASSLRGDRTDTQYF; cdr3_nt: TGTGCCAGCAGCTTAAGGGGAGATCGCACAGATACGCAGTATTTT
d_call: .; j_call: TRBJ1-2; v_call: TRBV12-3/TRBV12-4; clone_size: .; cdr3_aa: CASSLGAVNYGYTF; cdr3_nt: TGTGCCAGCAGTTTAGGGGCAGTTAACTATGGCTACACCTTC
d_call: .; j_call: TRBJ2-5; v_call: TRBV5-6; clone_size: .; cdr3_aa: CASSLTAGLGETQYF; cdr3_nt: TGTGCCAGCAGCTTAACGGCAGGGCTTGGGGAGACCCAGTACTTC
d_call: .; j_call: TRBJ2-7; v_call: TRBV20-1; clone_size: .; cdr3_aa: CSAARASDSYEQYF; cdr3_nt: TGCAGTGCAGCCCGGGCCTCCGATTCCTACGAGCAGTACTTC
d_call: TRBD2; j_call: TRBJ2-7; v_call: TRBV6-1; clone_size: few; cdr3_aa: CASSRGGEPSYEQYF; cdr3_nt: TGTGCCAGCAGTCGGGGGGGCGAGCCGTCCTACGAGCAGTACTTC
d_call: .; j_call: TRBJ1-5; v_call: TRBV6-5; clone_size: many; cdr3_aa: CASSYPRDGHQPQHF; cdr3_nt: TGTGCCAGCAGTTACCCCCGGGACGGACATCAGCCCCAGCATTTT
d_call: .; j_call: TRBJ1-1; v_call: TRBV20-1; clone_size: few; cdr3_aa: CSAGRSMNTEAFF; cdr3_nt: TGCAGCGCCGGCAGAAGCATGAACACTGAAGCTTTCTTT
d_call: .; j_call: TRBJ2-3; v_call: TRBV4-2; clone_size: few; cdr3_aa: CASSRGEAQDTQYF; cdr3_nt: TGTGCCAGCAGCCGGGGGGAGGCACAAGATACGCAGTATTTT
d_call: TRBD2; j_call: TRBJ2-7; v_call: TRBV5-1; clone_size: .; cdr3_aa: CASSFGGGRAVYEQYF; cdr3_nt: TGCGCCAGCAGCTTTGGGGGGGGGAGGGCCGTCTACGAGCAGTACTTC
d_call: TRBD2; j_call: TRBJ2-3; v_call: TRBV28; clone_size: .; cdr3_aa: CASGPALAGGDTQYF; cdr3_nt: TGTGCCAGCGGCCCCGCACTAGCGGGAGGTGATACGCAGTATTTT
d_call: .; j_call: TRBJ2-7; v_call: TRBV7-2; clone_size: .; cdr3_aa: CASSLLDRTYEQYF; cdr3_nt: TGTGCCAGCAGCTTGCTCGACAGGACCTACGAGCAGTACTTC
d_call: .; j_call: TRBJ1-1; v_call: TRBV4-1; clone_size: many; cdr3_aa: CASNFQGPRNTEAFF; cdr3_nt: TGCGCCAGCAATTTCCAGGGGCCGAGGAACACTGAAGCTTTCTTT
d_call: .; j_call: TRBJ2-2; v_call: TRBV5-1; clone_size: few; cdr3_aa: CASSLWWRGISNTGELFF; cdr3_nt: TGCGCCAGCAGCTTGTGGTGGAGGGGGATTTCGAACACCGGGGAGCTGTTTTTT
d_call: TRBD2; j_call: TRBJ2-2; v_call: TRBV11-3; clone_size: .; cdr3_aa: CASSQAGGRGYTGELFF; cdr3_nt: TGTGCCAGCAGCCAAGCCGGCGGGAGAGGTTACACCGGGGAGCTGTTTTTT
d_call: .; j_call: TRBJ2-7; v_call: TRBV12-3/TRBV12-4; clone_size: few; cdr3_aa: CASSFGVFGYEQYF; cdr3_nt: TGTGCCAGCAGTTTTGGGGTATTCGGCTACGAGCAGTACTTC
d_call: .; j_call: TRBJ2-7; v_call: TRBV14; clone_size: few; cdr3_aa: CASSRGFSRWYEQYF; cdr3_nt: TGTGCCAGCAGCCGAGGGTTCTCCAGGTGGTACGAGCAGTACTTC
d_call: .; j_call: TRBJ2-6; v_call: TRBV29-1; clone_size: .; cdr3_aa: CSVEALGSGANVLTF; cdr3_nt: TGCAGCGTTGAAGCGCTGGGCTCTGGGGCCAACGTCCTGACTTTC
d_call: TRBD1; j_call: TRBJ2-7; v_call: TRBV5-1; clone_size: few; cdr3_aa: CASSLDGQGYEQYF; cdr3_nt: TGCGCCAGCAGCTTGGATGGACAGGGATACGAGCAGTACTTC
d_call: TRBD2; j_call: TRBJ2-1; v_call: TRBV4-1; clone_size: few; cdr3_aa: CASSQGSGSYNEQFF; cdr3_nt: TGCGCCAGCAGCCAAGGTAGCGGGAGTTACAATGAGCAGTTCTTC
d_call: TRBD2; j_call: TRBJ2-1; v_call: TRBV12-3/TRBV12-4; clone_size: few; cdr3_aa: CASSFGTSGRYEQFF; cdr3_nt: TGTGCCAGCAGTTTCGGGACTAGCGGGAGATATGAGCAGTTCTTC
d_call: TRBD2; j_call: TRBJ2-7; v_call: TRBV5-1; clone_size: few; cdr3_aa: CASSAARTSGNPYEQYF; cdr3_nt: TGCGCCAGCAGCGCGGCCCGGACTAGCGGGAATCCCTACGAGCAGTACTTC
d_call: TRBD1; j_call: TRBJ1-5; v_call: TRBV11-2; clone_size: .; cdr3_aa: CASSPNPPDRGGIGPQHF; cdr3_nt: TGTGCCAGCAGCCCAAACCCGCCGGACAGGGGAGGAATCGGGCCCCAGCATTTT
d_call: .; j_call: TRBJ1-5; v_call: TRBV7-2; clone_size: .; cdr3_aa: CASSSLGGGTNQPQHF; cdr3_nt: TGTGCCAGCAGCTCTTTGGGGGGGGGCACCAATCAGCCCCAGCATTTT
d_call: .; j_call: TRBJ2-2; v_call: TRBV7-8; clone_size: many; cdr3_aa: CASSLLGNTGELFF; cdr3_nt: TGTGCCAGCAGCCTTTTGGGAAACACCGGGGAGCTGTTTTTT
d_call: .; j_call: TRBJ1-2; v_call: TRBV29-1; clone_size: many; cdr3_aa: CSVLHLQGYGYTF; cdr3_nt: TGCAGCGTCCTTCACCTCCAGGGCTATGGCTACACCTTC
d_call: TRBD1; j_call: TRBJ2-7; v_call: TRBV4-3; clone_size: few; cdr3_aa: CASSRGDRASSYEQYF; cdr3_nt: TGCGCCAGCAGCCGCGGGGACAGGGCCTCTTCCTACGAGCAGTACTTC
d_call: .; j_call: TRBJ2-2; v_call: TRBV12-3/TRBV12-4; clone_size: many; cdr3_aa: CASSLVWSGELFF; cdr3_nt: TGTGCCAGCAGTTTAGTGTGGTCCGGGGAGCTGTTTTTT
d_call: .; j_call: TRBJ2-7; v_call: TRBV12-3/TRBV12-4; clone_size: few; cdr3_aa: CASSLVGRYEQYF; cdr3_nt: TGTGCCAGCAGTTTGGTAGGTCGGTACGAGCAGTACTTC
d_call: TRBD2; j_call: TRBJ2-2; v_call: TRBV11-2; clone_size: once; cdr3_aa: CASSRWGREAGELFF; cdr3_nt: TGTGCCAGCAGCCGGTGGGGTCGGGAGGCCGGGGAGCTGTTTTTT
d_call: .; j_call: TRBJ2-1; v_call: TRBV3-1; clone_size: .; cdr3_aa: CASSQTHAIGEQFF; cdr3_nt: TGTGCCAGCAGCCAAACTCACGCCATTGGCGAGCAGTTCTTC
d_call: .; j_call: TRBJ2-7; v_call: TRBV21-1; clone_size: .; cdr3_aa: CASRKDSSPIYEQYF; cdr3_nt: TGTGCCAGCAGAAAAGACAGCTCCCCAATCTACGAGCAGTACTTC